This T cell receptor beta chain was observed in a study of PD-L1 blockade in urothelial cancer. Libraries were prepared by immunoSEQ multiplex PCR; TCRdb keeps only in-frame clonotypes and omits some of them. The sample lists 85,000 to 90,000 clones; roughly 84% were seen once. Time point: pretreatment peripheral blood. The CDR3 length is 14 residues. V shed 4 bases and J shed 3 bases, with 13 bases lying between them. Germline V gene lookup returns CDR1 SGHNT and CDR2 YENEEA. The receptor was isolated from a man in his 60s with urothelial cancer. The chain is built from TRBV11-3 and TRBJ2-7, with D possibly TRBD1 on 5 matching bases. Sequencing was performed on PBMCs, taken around atezolizumab (anti-PD-L1) treatment. The CDR3 here is CASSSRTPHYEQYF. The CDR3 DNA is TGTGCCAGCAGCTCACGGACACCCCACTACGAGCAGTACTTC.